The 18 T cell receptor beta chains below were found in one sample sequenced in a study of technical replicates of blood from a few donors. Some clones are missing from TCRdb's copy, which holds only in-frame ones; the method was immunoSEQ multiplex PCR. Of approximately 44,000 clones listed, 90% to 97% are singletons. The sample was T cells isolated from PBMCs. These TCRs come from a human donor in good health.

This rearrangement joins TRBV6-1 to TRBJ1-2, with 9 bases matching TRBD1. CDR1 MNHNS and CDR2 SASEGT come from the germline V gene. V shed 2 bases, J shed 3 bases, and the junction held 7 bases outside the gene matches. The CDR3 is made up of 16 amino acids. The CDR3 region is CASSEYRGHYYYGYTF. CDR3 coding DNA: TGTGCCAGCAGTGAATACAGGGGGCACTACTACTATGGCTACACCTTC.

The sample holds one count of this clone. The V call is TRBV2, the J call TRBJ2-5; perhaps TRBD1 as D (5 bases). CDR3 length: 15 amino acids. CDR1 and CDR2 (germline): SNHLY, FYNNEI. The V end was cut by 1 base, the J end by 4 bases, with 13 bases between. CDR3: CASSEGRGATETQYF. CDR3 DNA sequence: TGTGCCAGCAGTGAAGGAAGGGGTGCGACAGAGACCCAGTACTTC.

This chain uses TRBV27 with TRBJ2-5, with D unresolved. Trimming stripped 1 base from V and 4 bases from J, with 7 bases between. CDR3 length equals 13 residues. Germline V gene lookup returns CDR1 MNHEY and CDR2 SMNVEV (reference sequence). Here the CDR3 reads CASSLWHIETQYF. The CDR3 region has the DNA TGTGCCAGCAGTTTATGGCACATAGAGACCCAGTACTTC.

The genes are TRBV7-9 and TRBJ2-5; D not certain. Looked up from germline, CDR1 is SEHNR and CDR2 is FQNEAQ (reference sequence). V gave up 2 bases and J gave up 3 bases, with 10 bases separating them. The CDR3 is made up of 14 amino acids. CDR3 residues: CASSLIERKETQYF. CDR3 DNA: TGTGCCAGCAGCTTAATTGAGCGTAAAGAGACCCAGTACTTC.

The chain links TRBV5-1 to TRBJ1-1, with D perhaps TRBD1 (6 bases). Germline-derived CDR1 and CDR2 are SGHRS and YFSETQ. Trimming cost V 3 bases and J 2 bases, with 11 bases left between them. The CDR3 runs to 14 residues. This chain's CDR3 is CASSSGHFNTEAFF. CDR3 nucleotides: TGCGCCAGCAGCTCGGGACACTTTAACACTGAAGCTTTCTTT.

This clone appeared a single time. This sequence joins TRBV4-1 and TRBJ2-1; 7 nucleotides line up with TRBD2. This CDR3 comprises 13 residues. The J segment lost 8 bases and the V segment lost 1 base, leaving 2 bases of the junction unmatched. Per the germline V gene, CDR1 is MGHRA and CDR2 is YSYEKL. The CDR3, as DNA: TGCGCCAGCAGCCAAGGGGGGGGACATGAGCAGTTCTTC. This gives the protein CASSQGGGHEQFF.

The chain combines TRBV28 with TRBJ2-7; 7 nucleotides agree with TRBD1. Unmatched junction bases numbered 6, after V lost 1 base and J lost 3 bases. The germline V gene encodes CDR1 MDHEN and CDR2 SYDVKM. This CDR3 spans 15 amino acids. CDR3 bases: TGTGCCAGCAGTTTATCCCGGGACAGAGACTACGAGCAGTACTTC. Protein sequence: CASSLSRDRDYEQYF.

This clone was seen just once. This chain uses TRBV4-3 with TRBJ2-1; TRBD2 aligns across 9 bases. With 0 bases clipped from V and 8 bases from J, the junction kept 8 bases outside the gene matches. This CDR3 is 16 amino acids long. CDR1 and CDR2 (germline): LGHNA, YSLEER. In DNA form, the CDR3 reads TGCGCCAGCAGCCAAGATGGCGGGAGGGCAAATTATGAGCAGTTCTTC. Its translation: CASSQDGGRANYEQFF.

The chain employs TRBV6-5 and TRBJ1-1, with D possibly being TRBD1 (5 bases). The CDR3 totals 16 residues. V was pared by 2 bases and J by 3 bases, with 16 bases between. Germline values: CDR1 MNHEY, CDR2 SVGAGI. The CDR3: CASSYGGGAGYTEAFF. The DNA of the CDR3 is TGTGCCAGCAGTTACGGAGGAGGGGCGGGGTACACTGAAGCTTTCTTT.

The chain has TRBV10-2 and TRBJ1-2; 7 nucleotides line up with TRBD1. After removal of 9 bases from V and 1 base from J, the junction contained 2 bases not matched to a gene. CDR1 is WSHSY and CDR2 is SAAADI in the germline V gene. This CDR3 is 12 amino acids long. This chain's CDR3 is CASRQGNYGYTF. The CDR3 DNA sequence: TGCGCCAGTAGACAGGGTAACTATGGCTACACCTTC.

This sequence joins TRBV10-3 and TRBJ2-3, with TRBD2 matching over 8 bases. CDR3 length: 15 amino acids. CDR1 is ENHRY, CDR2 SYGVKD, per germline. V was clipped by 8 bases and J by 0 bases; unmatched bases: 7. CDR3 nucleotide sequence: TGTGCCATCTATCCTAGCGGGTCTAGCACAGATACGCAGTATTTT. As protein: CAIYPSGSSTDTQYF.

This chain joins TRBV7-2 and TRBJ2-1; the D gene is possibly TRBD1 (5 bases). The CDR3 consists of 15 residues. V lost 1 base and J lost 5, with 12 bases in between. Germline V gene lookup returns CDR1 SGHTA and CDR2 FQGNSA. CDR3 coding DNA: TGTGCCAGCAGCTTAGTGCAGGGCCTGAACAATGAGCAGTTCTTC. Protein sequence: CASSLVQGLNNEQFF. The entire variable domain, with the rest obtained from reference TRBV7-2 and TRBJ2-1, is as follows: GAGVSQSPSNKVTEKGKDVELRCDPISGHTALYWYRQSLGQGLEFLIYFQGNSAPDKSGLPSDRFSAERTGGSVSTLTIQRTQQEDSAVYLCASSLVQGLNNEQFFGPGTRLTVL.

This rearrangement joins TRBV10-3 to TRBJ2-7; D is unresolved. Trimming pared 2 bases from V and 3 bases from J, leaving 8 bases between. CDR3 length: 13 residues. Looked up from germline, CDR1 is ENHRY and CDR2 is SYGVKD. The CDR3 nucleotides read TGTGCCATCAGTGAGCTGGGCAGCTACGAGCAGTACTTC. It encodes CAISELGSYEQYF.

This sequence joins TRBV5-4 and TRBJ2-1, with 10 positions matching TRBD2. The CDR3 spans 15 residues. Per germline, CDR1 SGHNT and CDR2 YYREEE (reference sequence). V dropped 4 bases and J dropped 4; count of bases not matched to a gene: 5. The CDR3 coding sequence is TGTGCCAGCAGCGACGGACTAGCGGTTTACAATGAGCAGTTCTTC. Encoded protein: CASSDGLAVYNEQFF.

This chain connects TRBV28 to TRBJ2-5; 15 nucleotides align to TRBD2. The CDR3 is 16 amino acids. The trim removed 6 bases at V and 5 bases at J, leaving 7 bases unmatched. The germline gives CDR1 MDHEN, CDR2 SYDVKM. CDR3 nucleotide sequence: TGTGCCAGCAGGCTGGGGACTAGCGGGAGGTGGGAGACCCAGTACTTC. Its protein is CASRLGTSGRWETQYF.

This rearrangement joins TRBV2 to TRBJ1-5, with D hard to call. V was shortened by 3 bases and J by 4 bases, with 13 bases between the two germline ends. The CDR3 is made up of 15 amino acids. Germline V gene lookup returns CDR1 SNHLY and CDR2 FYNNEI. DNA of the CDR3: TGTGCCAGCAGTGAGATCAGCGAGGCAAATCAGCCCCAGCATTTT. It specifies CASSEISEANQPQHF. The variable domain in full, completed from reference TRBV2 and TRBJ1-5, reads EPEVTQTPSHQVTQMGQEVILRCVPISNHLYFYWYRQILGQKVEFLVSFYNNEISEKSEIFDDQFSVERPDGSNFTLKIRSTKLEDSAMYFCASSEISEANQPQHFGDGTRLSIL.

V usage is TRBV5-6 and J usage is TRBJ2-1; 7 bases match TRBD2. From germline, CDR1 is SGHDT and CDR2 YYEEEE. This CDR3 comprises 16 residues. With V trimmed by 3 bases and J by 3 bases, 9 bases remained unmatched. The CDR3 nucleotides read TGTGCCAGCAGCTCATTTCCGGGACTAAACTACAATGAGCAGTTCTTC. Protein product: CASSSFPGLNYNEQFF. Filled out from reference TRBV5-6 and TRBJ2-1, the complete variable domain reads DAGVTQSPTHLIKTRGQQVTLRCSPKSGHDTVSWYQQALGQGPQFIFQYYEEEERQRGNFPDRFSGHQFPNYSSELNVNALLLGDSALYLCASSSFPGLNYNEQFFGPGTRLTVL.

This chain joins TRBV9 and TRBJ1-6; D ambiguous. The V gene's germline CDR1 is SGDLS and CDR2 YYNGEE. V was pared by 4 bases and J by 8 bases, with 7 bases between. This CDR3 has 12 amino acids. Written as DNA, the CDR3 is TGTGCCAGCAGCCCCCGAGATTCACCCCTCCACTTT. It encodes CASSPRDSPLHF.